These 32 T cell receptor beta chains were sequenced from one sample in a study of blood T cell repertoires in COVID-19. Repertoires were generated with immunoSEQ multiplex PCR, while TCRdb's copy carries only in-frame clones and drops some. The repertoire holds around 28,000 clones, with around 86% as singletons. Source material: peripheral blood. The receptors originated from a human donor in a cohort sampled during active COVID-19.

This rearrangement joins TRBV19 to TRBJ2-4, with D uncertain. The germline gives CDR1 LNHDA, CDR2 SQIVND (reference sequence). The CDR3 spans 18 residues. V shed 0 bases and J shed 7 bases, with 22 bases lying between them. The CDR3 DNA follows: TGTGCCAGTAGTATAGATCCGGCAGCGACTTCCCCTAGGAACATTCAGTACTTC. Protein sequence: CASSIDPAATSPRNIQYF.

V usage is TRBV2 and J usage is TRBJ2-1; TRBD2 aligns across 9 bases. The CDR3 contains 15 residues. After removal of 2 bases from V and 7 bases from J, the junction contained 6 bases not matched to a gene. CDR1 SNHLY and CDR2 FYNNEI come from the germline V gene. The CDR3 loop is CASSENSGGHNEQFF. CDR3 sequence (DNA): TGTGCCAGCAGTGAAAATAGCGGGGGTCATAATGAGCAGTTCTTC.

This chain joins TRBV28 and TRBJ2-1, with a weak D call TRBD1 (6 bases). In germline, CDR1 is MDHEN, CDR2 SYDVKM. The CDR3 extends over 14 amino acids. V was pared by 3 bases and J by 5 bases, with 11 bases between. CDR3: CASSFRDTHNEQFF. The CDR3 nucleotides read TGTGCCAGCAGTTTTCGGGACACTCACAATGAGCAGTTCTTC.

The rearrangement links TRBV6-4 to TRBJ2-1, with TRBD1 matching 10 bases. The CDR3 extends over 15 amino acids. Germline CDR1 is MRHNA and CDR2 is SNTAGT. After removal of 5 bases from V and 7 bases from J, the junction contained 8 bases not matched to a gene. CDR3 protein: CASSSDGTGVNEQFF. In nucleotides, the CDR3 is TGTGCCAGCAGTAGTGACGGGACAGGGGTAAATGAGCAGTTCTTC.

This chain connects TRBV19 to TRBJ1-5, with a possible D match to TRBD1 (6 bases). From germline, CDR1 is LNHDA and CDR2 SQIVND (reference sequence). Between the trimmed V and J ends, which lost 6 bases and 7 bases, there was a span of 16 bases. The CDR3 is 14 residues long. The CDR3 DNA sequence: TGTGCCAGTAGCCGACAGGAAGGGCTGCAGCCCCAGCATTTT. This codes for CASSRQEGLQPQHF.

This rearrangement joins TRBV7-9 to TRBJ1-3; unclear D gene. V lost 1 base, J lost 1 base, and 11 bases lay in between. In germline, CDR1 is SEHNR, CDR2 FQNEAQ (reference sequence). The CDR3 has 16 residues. CDR3 protein: CASSLVVAVSGNTIYF. CDR3 nucleotide sequence: TGTGCCAGCAGCTTAGTGGTGGCGGTGTCTGGAAACACCATATATTTT.

The J gene is TRBJ2-1, the V gene TRBV13, with TRBD2 matching 7 bases. Looked up from germline, CDR1 is PRHDT and CDR2 is FYEKMQ (reference sequence). J lost 7 bases, V lost 4 bases, and 10 bases had no gene match. This CDR3 comprises 15 residues. The CDR3, as DNA: TGTGCCAGCAGCTCAAGGGGCGGGAGCAGGAATGAGCAGTTCTTC. Protein product: CASSSRGGSRNEQFF.

The V and J genes are TRBV18 and TRBJ2-7; TRBD1 agrees at 9 bases. V trimming: 5 bases; J trimming: 4 bases; junction bases outside the gene matches: 9. Germline-derived CDR1 and CDR2 are KGHSH and LQKENI. CDR3 length: 15 residues. In DNA, the CDR3 is TGTGCCAGCTCAACCGGACAGGGGATAGGGTACGAGCAGTACTTC. It encodes CASSTGQGIGYEQYF.

This sequence joins TRBV7-6 and TRBJ1-5; D is unclear. This CDR3 is 15 amino acids long. V lost 3 bases, J lost 0 bases, and 9 bases lay in between. Germline V CDR1 and CDR2: SGHVS, FNYEAQ. The CDR3 here is CASSFYEGSNQPQHF. CDR3 bases: TGTGCCAGCAGCTTTTATGAGGGTAGCAATCAGCCCCAGCATTTT.

V usage is TRBV4-1 and J usage is TRBJ2-5; D is ambiguous. The V and J ends lost 1 base and 5 bases respectively, with 8 bases between them. Germline values: CDR1 MGHRA, CDR2 YSYEKL. The CDR3 has 13 residues. The CDR3 nucleotides read TGCGCCAGCAGCCAAGGCAGGTACGAGACCCAGTACTTC. It yields the protein CASSQGRYETQYF.

The chain carries TRBV6-6 and TRBJ1-5, with TRBD1 matching over 7 bases. Losses at the gene ends were 7 bases for V and 7 bases for J; bases not matched to a gene: 16. CDR1 is MNHNY and CDR2 is SVGAGI in the germline V gene (reference sequence). This CDR3 spans 16 amino acids. Written as DNA, the CDR3 is TGTGCCAGCACCCCATCTGACAGGGCCTTTTGGCAGCCCCAGCATTTT. It codes for CASTPSDRAFWQPQHF.

This clone occurred once. The V and J genes are TRBV5-1 and TRBJ2-5; tentative D call: TRBD2 (5 bases). Trimming cost V 6 bases and J 5 bases, with 14 bases left between them. Germline V gene data show CDR1 as SGHRS and CDR2 as YFSETQ. This CDR3 spans 13 amino acids. The CDR3 sequence is CASTPGVAETQYF. The CDR3 bases are TGCGCCAGCACCCCCGGTGTAGCGGAGACCCAGTACTTC.

This clone was picked up a small number of times. This chain joins TRBV6-2 or TRBV6-3 and TRBJ2-7; TRBD2 matches 10 bases. CDR1 is MNHEY and CDR2 is SVGEGT in the germline V gene. The CDR3 has 16 residues. The junction had 7 bases not matched to a gene; V was cut back by 5 bases and J by 0 bases. In DNA, the CDR3 is TGTGCCAGCAGTCGAACTAGCGGGGCCCTCTCCTACGAGCAGTACTTC. Protein: CASSRTSGALSYEQYF.

The chain carries TRBV27 and TRBJ1-1; D unresolved. Germline V gives CDR1 MNHEY, CDR2 SMNVEV (reference sequence). V gave up 2 bases and J gave up 3 bases, with 10 bases separating them. The CDR3 spans 14 residues. The chain's CDR3 is CASSLLETDTEAFF. Written as DNA, the CDR3 is TGTGCCAGCAGTTTACTCGAAACGGACACTGAAGCTTTCTTT.

The rearrangement links TRBV6-2 or TRBV6-3 to TRBJ2-5, with 8 positions matching TRBD2. The CDR3 is 15 residues long. The germline V gene encodes CDR1 MNHEY and CDR2 SVGEGT. V was pared by 4 bases and J by 0 bases, with 4 bases of the junction left unmatched. This chain's CDR3 is CASSLLAENQETQYF. The CDR3 coding sequence is TGTGCCAGCAGTTTACTAGCGGAGAACCAAGAGACCCAGTACTTC.

The CDR3 protein is CASSLAKGGDTQYF. The DNA for the CDR3 is TGTGCCAGCAGCTTAGCCAAGGGAGGAGATACGCAGTATTTT. The chain joins TRBV7-2 to TRBJ2-3; D is perhaps TRBD2 (6 bases). The CDR3 loop spans 14 amino acids. Germline V lookup: CDR1 SGHTA, CDR2 FQGNSA. Deletions cut 0 bases from V and 5 bases from J, with 9 bases between.

This chain connects TRBV14 to TRBJ2-5, with TRBD2 matching over 8 bases. In germline, CDR1 is SGHDN, CDR2 FVKESK. V shed 4 bases, J shed 5 bases, and the junction held 12 bases outside the gene matches. The CDR3 extends over 16 amino acids. The CDR3 protein is CASSRSGAGVTETQYF. In DNA form, the CDR3 reads TGTGCCAGCAGCCGAAGCGGAGCGGGGGTAACTGAGACCCAGTACTTC.

In its sample, this clone was seen once. The chain recombines TRBV18 with TRBJ1-3, with D tentatively TRBD1 (5 bases). This CDR3 is built from 15 residues. Trimming took 0 bases from V and 2 from J, leaving 8 bases between them. Germline loops: CDR1 KGHSH, CDR2 LQKENI. CDR3 coding DNA: TGTGCCAGCTCACCACCATCAGGGCCTGGAAACACCATATATTTT. This codes for CASSPPSGPGNTIYF. Using reference TRBV18 and TRBJ1-3 for the parts outside the CDR3, the full variable domain is NAGVMQNPRHLVRRRGQEARLRCSPMKGHSHVYWYRQLPEEGLKFMVYLQKENIIDESGMPKERFSAEFPKEGPSILRIQQVVRGDSAAYFCASSPPSGPGNTIYFGEGSWLTVV.

The rearrangement joins TRBV11-2 to TRBJ1-4; a weak D match, TRBD1 (5 bases). The V gene lost 5 bases and the J gene lost 8 bases, with 9 bases spanning the gap. The CDR3 is 12 residues long. Germline CDR1 and CDR2: SGHAT and FQNNGV. The CDR3: CASSQGSEKLFF. The CDR3 DNA reads as TGTGCCAGCAGCCAGGGCTCGGAAAAACTGTTTTTT.

V is TRBV6-6 and J is TRBJ2-7; 8 nucleotides align to TRBD1. The CDR3 runs 14 residues. Germline loops: CDR1 MNHNY, CDR2 SVGAGI (reference sequence). Germline trimming cut 2 bases from V and 6 bases from J; bases unmatched to any gene: 6. CDR3 bases: TGTGCCAGCAGTTACGGGCAACAGGGGGGCGAGCAGTACTTC. Its translation: CASSYGQQGGEQYF.

In this sample, this clone turned up a few times. The V call is TRBV4-2, the J call TRBJ2-1; possibly TRBD2 for D (5 bases). Germline V lookup: CDR1 LGHNA, CDR2 YNFKEQ. Trimming removed 1 base at V and 8 bases at J, with 12 bases between. There are 14 residues in the CDR3. The CDR3 reads CASSQGMRVDEQFF. The CDR3 DNA sequence: TGTGCCAGCAGCCAAGGTATGAGGGTTGATGAGCAGTTCTTC.

The V gene is TRBV27, the J gene TRBJ2-4; possible D gene TRBD1, 7 bases. V was shortened by 2 bases and J by 8 bases, with 16 bases between the two germline ends. Germline CDR1 reads MNHEY; CDR2 reads SMNVEV (reference sequence). The CDR3 has 15 residues. CDR3 DNA sequence: TGTGCCAGCAGTTTAGACGGGGGTCAGGGGGACATTCAGTACTTC. Its protein product is CASSLDGGQGDIQYF.

The chain has TRBV6-6 and TRBJ1-2; TRBD1 aligns across 8 bases. This CDR3 comprises 13 residues. Germline V CDR1 and CDR2: MNHNY, SVGAGI (reference sequence). With V trimmed by 6 bases and J by 3 bases, 3 bases remained unmatched. The CDR3 here is CASSWGQDYGYTF. The CDR3 nucleotides are TGTGCCAGCAGCTGGGGACAGGACTATGGCTACACCTTC.

The CDR3 bases are TGTGCCACCAGTGATCAGACAGGGGAGAACTACAATGAGCAGTTCTTC. Translated, it gives CATSDQTGENYNEQFF. V is TRBV24-1 and J is TRBJ2-1, with 8 nucleotides matching TRBD1. Trimming at V came to 3 bases and at J to 3 bases, leaving 6 bases not matched to a gene. The CDR3 runs to 16 residues. The germline V gene has CDR1 KGHDR and CDR2 SFDVKD.

The chain couples TRBV29-1 to TRBJ2-7, with 7 nucleotides matching TRBD1. Looked up from germline, CDR1 is SQVTM and CDR2 is ANQGSEA. The CDR3 has 12 residues. The V gene end was trimmed by 7 bases and the J gene end by 6 bases; junction bases not matched to a gene: 9. The CDR3 DNA follows: TGCAGCGGCTCGACAGGGTATGGCGAGCAGTACTTC. Translating gives CSGSTGYGEQYF.

The chain combines TRBV7-9 with TRBJ2-7; D not certain. CDR1 is SEHNR, CDR2 FQNEAQ, per germline (reference sequence). V lost 4 bases and J lost 0, with 7 bases in between. The CDR3 spans 13 residues. CDR3 sequence reads: CASSSSLSYEQYF. In nucleotides, the CDR3 is TGTGCCAGCAGCTCGTCCCTCTCCTACGAGCAGTACTTC.

This clone was counted a few times. V is TRBV2 and J is TRBJ1-3, with TRBD1 identical over 9 bases. CDR1 and CDR2 from the germline V gene are SNHLY and FYNNEI. J lost 0 bases, V lost 8 bases, and 5 bases had no gene match. The CDR3 consists of 15 residues. CDR3 protein: CASGWTGVSGNTIYF. The CDR3 coding sequence is TGTGCCAGCGGTTGGACAGGGGTCTCTGGAAACACCATATATTTT.

The V call is TRBV5-1, the J call TRBJ1-6; D call uncertain. The CDR3 is 15 residues long. CDR1 is SGHRS, CDR2 YFSETQ, per germline. The V end was cut by 4 bases, the J end by 5 bases, with 13 bases between. DNA of the CDR3: TGCGCCAGCAGCGGGAGGAGTTCCAATAATTCACCCCTCCACTTT. This gives the protein CASSGRSSNNSPLHF.

The chain combines TRBV2 with TRBJ2-7, with D tentatively TRBD2 (7 bases). There are 12 residues in the CDR3. CDR1 is SNHLY and CDR2 is FYNNEI in the germline V gene. Trimming took off 8 bases at V and 12 bases at J, with 20 bases between the two ends. The CDR3 DNA sequence: TGTGCCAGCCGCCGGGGGGCCGAGTTGCGGTACTTC. Translation: CASRRGAELRYF.

This rearrangement joins TRBV7-3 to TRBJ2-1, with 13 bases fitting TRBD2. This CDR3 has 15 residues. Germline V lookup: CDR1 SGHTA, CDR2 FQGTGA. V was pared by 5 bases and J by 7 bases, with 5 bases of the junction left unmatched. CDR3 residues: CASSVGTSGVNEQFF. The CDR3 coding sequence is TGTGCCAGCAGCGTCGGGACTAGCGGGGTGAATGAGCAGTTCTTC.

The count of this clone is one. The rearrangement links TRBV19 to TRBJ1-2; possible D gene TRBD1, 5 bases. CDR1 is LNHDA, CDR2 SQIVND, per germline (reference sequence). The CDR3 is 11 residues long. Trimming cost V 7 bases and J 4 bases, with 7 bases left between them. The CDR3 sequence is CASTDSYGYTF. CDR3 nucleotides: TGTGCCAGTACTGACAGCTATGGCTACACCTTC.

This sequence joins TRBV29-1 and TRBJ1-1; 9 bases agree with TRBD1. This CDR3 has 13 amino acids. CDR1 SQVTM and CDR2 ANQGSEA come from the germline V gene. V shed 8 bases and J 6 bases; nucleotides not matched to a gene: 10. The CDR3 nucleotides are TGCAGCACCCGACAGGGGGTTTTTGCTGAAGCTTTCTTT. This gives the protein CSTRQGVFAEAFF.